The 14 T cell receptor beta chains given below trace back to one sample, sequenced in a study of blood T cell repertoires in COVID-19. Clones were sequenced by immunoSEQ multiplex PCR, and TCRdb holds only the in-frame ones, with some missing. The table has fewer than 350,000 clones, 81% seen once. Input material: peripheral blood. The receptors shown here come from a woman aged 55-75 years with active or convalescent COVID-19.

The chain links TRBV7-9 to TRBJ2-3; D is ambiguous. V gave up 11 bases and J gave up 2 bases, with 11 bases separating them. The CDR3 spans 12 residues. The germline V gene has CDR1 SEHNR and CDR2 FQNEAQ (reference sequence). CDR3 in amino acids: CAHNPYTDTQYF. The DNA of the CDR3 is TGTGCCCATAACCCCTACACAGATACGCAGTATTTT.

The chain links TRBV5-1 to TRBJ1-2; perhaps TRBD1 as D (5 bases). The CDR3 spans 16 residues. The V end was cut by 4 bases, the J end by 5 bases, with 21 bases between. In germline, CDR1 is SGHRS, CDR2 YFSETQ. For the CDR3, the DNA is TGCGCCAGCAGCCTCTACTCAGGGAACATGAATTATGGCTACACCTTC. It specifies CASSLYSGNMNYGYTF.

The chain combines TRBV9 with TRBJ1-2; the match to TRBD1 covers 7 bases. The trim removed 2 bases at V and 6 bases at J, leaving 7 bases unmatched. The CDR3 consists of 14 residues. Germline V gene sequence: CDR1 SGDLS, CDR2 YYNGEE. Written as DNA, the CDR3 is TGTGCCAGCAGCGTTCCGGACAGGAGCGATGGCTACACCTTC. It is translated as CASSVPDRSDGYTF. Full variable domain (rest looked up from reference TRBV9 and TRBJ1-2): DSGVTQTPKHLITATGQRVTLRCSPRSGDLSVYWYQQSLDQGLQFLIQYYNGEERAKGNILERFSAQQFPDLHSELNLSSLELGDSALYFCASSVPDRSDGYTFGSGTRLTVV.

V is TRBV10-3 and J is TRBJ2-1; possibly TRBD1 for D (8 bases). The CDR3 has 18 amino acids. V lost 2 bases, J lost 0 bases, and 17 bases lay in between. CDR1 is ENHRY and CDR2 is SYGVKD in the germline V gene. CDR3 sequence: CAISEGGTGGGSYNEQFF. The CDR3 nucleotides are TGTGCCATCAGTGAGGGTGGAACAGGGGGGGGCTCCTACAATGAGCAGTTCTTC.

The chain has TRBV9 and TRBJ2-5, with 8 bases fitting TRBD2. The V segment lost 0 bases and the J segment 4 bases; nucleotides outside the gene matches: 5. CDR1 SGDLS and CDR2 YYNGEE come from the germline V gene. CDR3 length equals 15 residues. CDR3 protein: CASSVGLAGGETQYF. The CDR3 nucleotides are TGTGCCAGCAGCGTAGGGCTAGCGGGCGGAGAGACCCAGTACTTC. Complete variable domain (other parts from reference TRBV9 and TRBJ2-5): DSGVTQTPKHLITATGQRVTLRCSPRSGDLSVYWYQQSLDQGLQFLIQYYNGEERAKGNILERFSAQQFPDLHSELNLSSLELGDSALYFCASSVGLAGGETQYFGPGTRLLVL.

V is TRBV3-1 (or the pseudogene TRBV3-2) and J is TRBJ1-1; a weak D match, TRBD1 (5 bases). Germline values: CDR1 LGHDT, CDR2 YNNKEL (reference sequence). Trimming removed 0 bases at V and 6 bases at J, with 11 bases between. The CDR3 spans 14 residues. CDR3 in DNA: TGTGCCAGCAGCCAAGAAGGCAGGGTCCCTGAAGCTTTCTTT. This encodes CASSQEGRVPEAFF.

V and J are TRBV5-6 and TRBJ1-3, with D unresolved. The CDR3 extends over 14 amino acids. Looked up from germline, CDR1 is SGHDT and CDR2 is YYEEEE. CDR3 protein: CAVGGRVSGNTIYF. In nucleotides, the CDR3 is TGTGCTGTCGGCGGGAGAGTCTCTGGAAACACCATATATTTT.

This chain joins TRBV3-1 (or the pseudogene TRBV3-2) and TRBJ2-5, with TRBD2 matching 9 bases. The CDR3 length is 15 residues. The V segment lost 7 bases and the J segment 4 bases; nucleotides outside the gene matches: 10. The germline gives CDR1 LGHDT, CDR2 YNNKEL (reference sequence). The CDR3 sequence: CASTSRVSGGETQYF. The CDR3 coding sequence is TGTGCCAGCACCTCACGGGTTAGCGGGGGAGAGACCCAGTACTTC.

This clone showed up just a few times. This chain links TRBV18 with TRBJ2-1; D unresolved. This CDR3 has 15 amino acids. Trimming removed 3 bases at V and 0 bases at J, with 9 bases between. Germline V gene lookup returns CDR1 KGHSH and CDR2 LQKENI. For the CDR3, the DNA is TGTGCCAGCTCACCGATAAAGAGCTCCTACAATGAGCAGTTCTTC. Translated: CASSPIKSSYNEQFF.

The chain links TRBV6-6 to TRBJ2-1, with 13 positions matching TRBD2. Germline V gene data show CDR1 as MNHNY and CDR2 as SVGAGI (reference sequence). The CDR3 has 16 amino acids. J lost 6 bases, V lost 0 bases, and 2 bases had no gene match. CDR3 DNA: TGTGCCAGCAGTTACTCGACTAGCGGGGGGTCCAATGAGCAGTTCTTC. Encoded protein: CASSYSTSGGSNEQFF.

This clone has just one count. The V call is TRBV11-2, the J call TRBJ1-1, with 8 nucleotides matching TRBD1. CDR1 and CDR2 (germline): SGHAT, FQNNGV. The CDR3 spans 15 residues. The J segment lost 0 bases and the V segment lost 4 bases, leaving 4 bases of the junction unmatched. DNA of the CDR3: TGTGCCAGCAGCTCCGGACAGGGCATGAACACTGAAGCTTTCTTT. The encoded protein is CASSSGQGMNTEAFF.

This sequence joins TRBV2 and TRBJ2-5, with unresolved D. The germline V and J ends were trimmed by 7 bases and 2 bases, with 8 bases remaining between them. The length of the CDR3 is 12 residues. The germline CDR1 and CDR2 sequences are SNHLY and FYNNEI. The CDR3 DNA follows: TGTGCCAGCAATGTGCGGCAAGAGACCCAGTACTTC. This encodes CASNVRQETQYF.

V gene TRBV28 combines with J gene TRBJ2-3; TRBD2 agrees at 15 bases. The junction had 5 bases not matched to a gene; V was cut back by 4 bases and J by 3 bases. The CDR3 contains 17 residues. The germline CDR1 and CDR2 sequences are MDHEN and SYDVKM. The CDR3 sequence: CASSYGLAGGRTDTQYF. For the CDR3, the DNA is TGTGCCAGCAGTTACGGACTAGCGGGGGGGCGTACAGATACGCAGTATTTT. Using reference TRBV28 and TRBJ2-3 for the parts outside the CDR3, the full variable domain is DVKVTQSSRYLVKRTGEKVFLECVQDMDHENMFWYRQDPGLGLRLIYFSYDVKMKEKGDIPEGYSVSREKKERFSLILESASTNQTSMYLCASSYGLAGGRTDTQYFGPGTRLTVL.

The rearrangement uses TRBV9 and TRBJ2-3; D unclear. This CDR3 is 13 amino acids long. Germline V CDR1 and CDR2: SGDLS, YYNGEE. The CDR3 DNA sequence: TGTGCGAACTACGGCGGTAGCACAGATACGCAGTATTTT. Translation: CANYGGSTDTQYF.